The rows below give T cell receptor beta chains drawn from one sample of a study of blood T cell repertoires in COVID-19. Some clones are missing from TCRdb's copy, which holds only in-frame ones; the method was immunoSEQ multiplex PCR. The table includes hundreds of thousands of clones, about 89% detected once. The sequenced sample consisted of peripheral blood. The receptors derive from a woman aged 45-65 years with COVID-19, enrolled during active disease. Both conserved end residues are part of each CDR3. The order of the fields is J gene, D gene, V gene, CDR3 DNA, CDR3 protein. A D gene is named only where the DNA matches it firmly.

TRBJ1-3 - TRBV5-6 TGTGCCAGCACCGTTGGCTCCACCATATATTTT CASTVGSTIYF
TRBJ2-1 - TRBV9 TGTGCCAGCAGCGGTGAACCGGGACACGAAAGTGAGCAGTTCTTC CASSGEPGHESEQFF
TRBJ1-2 - TRBV7-9 TGTGCCAGCAGCCCGGACAGTTTGTACACCTTC CASSPDSLYTF
TRBJ2-1 TRBD1 TRBV3-1/TRBV3-2 TGTGCCAGCAGACACCAGGGGGCGAAAAACGGTGAGCAGTTCTTC CASRHQGAKNGEQFF
TRBJ2-7 TRBD1 TRBV30 TGTGCCTGGAATCTACAGGGGCGCGACGAGCAGTACTTC CAWNLQGRDEQYF
TRBJ2-6 TRBD2 TRBV5-1 TGCGCCAGCAGCCAAATAGCGGGGATGGGGGCCAACGTCCTGACTTTC CASSQIAGMGANVLTF
TRBJ1-1 TRBD1 TRBV28 TGTGCCAGCAGTTTGTCCGGACAGGCGATGCGAGCTTTCTTT CASSLSGQAMRAFF
TRBJ2-2 - TRBV7-9 TGTGCCAGCAGCCCTGAGAAAACCGGGGAGCTGTTTTTT CASSPEKTGELFF
TRBJ1-2 TRBD1 TRBV7-9 TGTGCCAGCAGCCTTGGACAGGAAGGCTACACCTTC CASSLGQEGYTF
TRBJ2-4 - TRBV18 TGTGCCAGCTCATCGACAGGAGAAAGAGCCAAAAACATTCAGTACTTC CASSSTGERAKNIQYF
TRBJ2-2 - TRBV19 TGTGCCAGTAGTGTCGGATATTCAAGAGACTCGAACACCGGGGAGCTGTTTTTT CASSVGYSRDSNTGELFF
TRBJ1-1 - TRBV5-1 TGCGCCAGCAGCCTGACGGTATCGATAGGGGCCACTGAAGCTTTCTTT CASSLTVSIGATEAFF
TRBJ1-5 - TRBV19 TGTGCCACCAGGGAAGGCGAGAGCAATCAGCCCCAGCATTTT CATREGESNQPQHF
TRBJ2-3 TRBD2 TRBV11-3 TGTGCCAGCAGCTTGGGACTAGCGGATCTAGATACGCAGTATTTT CASSLGLADLDTQYF
TRBJ1-1 - TRBV30 TGTGCCTGGAGTGTAGGAGGGTTCCGAGCTTTCTTT CAWSVGGFRAFF